The rows below give T cell receptor beta chains drawn from one sample of a study of beta chain features in type 1 diabetes. The repertoire was sequenced with immunoSEQ multiplex PCR; TCRdb's copy has only in-frame clones and lacks some. The sample records 120,000 to 150,000 clones, 40% to 60% being singletons. Sequencing was done on a sample of Tregs from blood. These receptors all stem from a man aged 18-30 years in good health. The CDR3 runs from the conserved cysteine through the conserved F or W. Each record gives: clone size, J gene, D gene, V gene, CDR3 DNA, CDR3 protein. D genes are given only for firm matches. Some rows have no size entry. The others give once, few or many, or a class for an expanded clone.

>-|TRBJ2-2|-|TRBV5-6
TGTGCCAGCAGCTTGTTGTGGGCCGGAAACACCGGGGAGCTGTTTTTT
CASSLLWAGNTGELFF
>-|TRBJ1-1|TRBD1|TRBV6-5
TGTGCCAGCAGCCCACAGGGGGCAACTGAAGCTTTCTTT
CASSPQGATEAFF
>-|TRBJ2-2|TRBD1|TRBV28
TGTGCCAGCAGTCGCCACCCGGGACAGGGGAAGACCGGGGAGCTGTTTTTT
CASSRHPGQGKTGELFF
>-|TRBJ1-1|TRBD1|TRBV5-4
TGTGCCAGCAGCAAGGGGACAGGGAGAAACACTGAAGCTTTCTTT
CASSKGTGRNTEAFF
>-|TRBJ2-3|-|TRBV7-9
TGTGCCAGCAGCTTATCCCTCCGGGAGGATACGCAGTATTTT
CASSLSLREDTQYF
>-|TRBJ2-5|-|TRBV7-9
TGTGCCAGCATCCTTTCGAGCTTTTCAGAGACCCAGTACTTC
CASILSSFSETQYF
>-|TRBJ2-7|-|TRBV11-2
TGTGCCAGCAGCCCCCCTGGGAGGATCTACGAGCAGTACTTC
CASSPPGRIYEQYF
>-|TRBJ1-1|TRBD1|TRBV19
TGTGCCAGTAGTATAGTAGGGGGCTTGGGCACTGAAGCTTTCTTT
CASSIVGGLGTEAFF
>-|TRBJ1-1|-|TRBV5-6
TGTGCCAGCAGCTTGGTCATGAACACTGAAGCTTTCTTT
CASSLVMNTEAFF
>-|TRBJ2-7|TRBD2|TRBV6-1
TGTGCCAGCAGTGAATCTTTAGCGGGAGGGACCTACGAGCAGTACTTC
CASSESLAGGTYEQYF
>-|TRBJ2-7|TRBD1|TRBV7-2
TGTGCCAGCAGCTCCGCTCCGGGACAGGCCGTCGAGCAGTACTTC
CASSSAPGQAVEQYF
>-|TRBJ2-3|TRBD1|TRBV19
TGTGCCAGTATGAACAGGGGCCCAGATACGCAGTATTTT
CASMNRGPDTQYF
>-|TRBJ2-2|TRBD2|TRBV4-1
TGCGCCAGCAGCCAGGCGGGGGGCGAAACCGGGGAGCTGTTTTTT
CASSQAGGETGELFF
>-|TRBJ1-5|TRBD1|TRBV28
TGTGCCAGTGGACAGGGGGCTAAGAGCAATCAGCCCCAGCATTTT
CASGQGAKSNQPQHF
>-|TRBJ1-2|TRBD1|TRBV7-2
TGTGCCAGCAGTCTAATCCAGGGGGACTATGGCTACACCTTC
CASSLIQGDYGYTF
>few|TRBJ2-1|TRBD2|TRBV29-1
TGCAGCGCCGTCGTGAGGGCTAGCGGGAGTCGGAATGAGCAGTTCTTC
CSAVVRASGSRNEQFF
>-|TRBJ2-5|-|TRBV28
TGTGCCAGCAGTTCTCCGGGGGCCCAGTACTTC
CASSSPGAQYF
>few|TRBJ2-2|-|TRBV28
TGTGCCAGCAGTTTAAACCTAGCGTCTCGCACCGGGGAGCTGTTTTTT
CASSLNLASRTGELFF
>few|TRBJ2-1|TRBD2|TRBV7-3
TGTGCCAGCAGCTTAAGAGGGCTAGCGGTAAATGAGCAGTTCTTC
CASSLRGLAVNEQFF
>-|TRBJ1-4|-|TRBV28
TGTGCCAGCAGTTCGTTGGGGGGGGGTGCAAATGAAAAACTGTTTTTT
CASSSLGGGANEKLFF
>-|TRBJ1-5|TRBD1|TRBV5-1
TGCGCCAGCAGCCCTGGGACAGGGGGTATTCAGCCCCAGCATTTT
CASSPGTGGIQPQHF
>-|TRBJ1-1|-|TRBV7-9
TGTGCCAGCAGTTCCCTGCGGGGGGTTAGGGGCACTGAAGCTTTCTTT
CASSSLRGVRGTEAFF
>-|TRBJ2-2|-|TRBV25-1
TGTGCCAGCAGTCGTCCCCACACCGGGGAGCTGTTTTTT
CASSRPHTGELFF
>-|TRBJ1-2|TRBD1|TRBV5-6
TGTGCCAGCAGCCTTGACAGGGTAGCCTATGGCTACACCTTC
CASSLDRVAYGYTF
>few|TRBJ2-7|-|TRBV5-1
TGCGCCAGCAGCTTGGTGGGGCGCGCCGAGCAGTACTTC
CASSLVGRAEQYF
>few|TRBJ2-1|TRBD1|TRBV10-3
TGTGCCATCAGTGAGACAGGGGGCTCCTACAATGAGCAGTTCTTC
CAISETGGSYNEQFF
>few|TRBJ2-7|-|TRBV18
TGTGCCAGCTCACCTTACAGGACACCCGAGTACGAGCAGTACTTC
CASSPYRTPEYEQYF
>-|TRBJ2-1|-|TRBV4-3
TGCGCCAGCAGCCGGGTCAGCGGATACTCCTACAATGAGCAGTTCTTC
CASSRVSGYSYNEQFF
>-|TRBJ1-2|TRBD1|TRBV13
TGTGCCAGCAGCTTAAGGACAGGGGGCCATAACTATGGCTACACCTTC
CASSLRTGGHNYGYTF
>-|TRBJ2-5|-|TRBV7-2
TGTGCCAGCAGCCCTTTATCGGGGGAGACCCAGTACTTC
CASSPLSGETQYF
>-|TRBJ2-3|TRBD2|TRBV6-5
TGTGCCAGCAGTCGGACTAGCGGGAGGGTGAGTGCGCAGTATTTT
CASSRTSGRVSAQYF
>-|TRBJ1-1|-|TRBV5-4
TGTGCCAGCAGCCCTCAGGGAATGGCCATGAACACTGAAGCTTTCTTT
CASSPQGMAMNTEAFF
>few|TRBJ2-7|TRBD1|TRBV7-8
TGTGCCAGCAGCTTCGTCGGGACAGGGGAGTACGAGCAGTACTTC
CASSFVGTGEYEQYF
>few|TRBJ2-7|TRBD2|TRBV6-5
TGTGCCAGCAGCGGGGGACTAGCGGGAGGGCGGGAGCAGTACTTC
CASSGGLAGGREQYF
>-|TRBJ1-1|TRBD1|TRBV25-1
TGTGCCAGCAGTTTAGAGGACAGGCTGCGCGTTACTGAAGCTTTCTTT
CASSLEDRLRVTEAFF
>-|TRBJ2-3|TRBD2|TRBV30
TGTGCCTGGAGGCGTAGCGGGAGGGAGCTTTGGGGCACAGATACGCAGTATTTT
CAWRRSGRELWGTDTQYF
>few|TRBJ1-1|-|TRBV7-2
TGTGCCAGCAGCGGCGCCGGGACATTCTCTGAAGCTTTCTTT
CASSGAGTFSEAFF
>-|TRBJ2-7|TRBD1|TRBV9
TGTGCCAGCAGCGTAGGTATGGGGACAGGGGCTGTCGAGCAGTACTTC
CASSVGMGTGAVEQYF
>-|TRBJ2-1|TRBD1|TRBV7-3
TGTGCCAGCAGCGTACCGGGACAGGGGGGGAATGAGCAGTTCTTC
CASSVPGQGGNEQFF
>few|TRBJ2-3|TRBD2|TRBV10-3
TGTGCCATCAGTGAGCCCACGGGGGCTAGCGGGAGAGTACATGATACGCAGTATTTT
CAISEPTGASGRVHDTQYF
>-|TRBJ2-1|TRBD2|TRBV19
TGTGCCAGTAGTATGAGGGGAGGGGCCTCCTACAATGAGCAGTTCTTC
CASSMRGGASYNEQFF
>few|TRBJ2-2|-|TRBV18
TGTGCCAGCTCCACCAAAGCGACGACAGCTCCCGGGGAGCTGTTTTTT
CASSTKATTAPGELFF
>-|TRBJ1-5|-|TRBV2
TGTGCCAGCAGTGAAGGGCGGAATAGCAATCAGCCCCAGCATTTT
CASSEGRNSNQPQHF
>-|TRBJ2-1|TRBD1|TRBV11-1
TGTGCCAGCAGCGACCGGGACAGGGCGAACGATGAGCAGTTCTTC
CASSDRDRANDEQFF
>-|TRBJ1-5|-|TRBV30
TGTGCCTGGAGTGGGCAGGGGCAGCCCCAGCATTTT
CAWSGQGQPQHF
>few|TRBJ2-7|-|TRBV28
TGTGCCAGCAGTACCGGGACATGGTTGGTTAAGCAGTACTTC
CASSTGTWLVKQYF
>-|TRBJ1-1|-|TRBV6-6
TGTGCCAGCAGTTACCCCCTCGGCACTGAAGCTTTCTTT
CASSYPLGTEAFF
>-|TRBJ2-3|TRBD1|TRBV28
TGTGCCAGCAGCAACCGGGACAGGGTATGGGGTGTGTTTAGCACAGATACGCAGTATTTT
CASSNRDRVWGVFSTDTQYF
>once|TRBJ2-7|TRBD2|TRBV18
TGTGCCAGCTCACCAGCGATAGCGGGAGGATCGGGCGAGCAGTACTTC
CASSPAIAGGSGEQYF
>-|TRBJ1-5|-|TRBV5-1
TGCGCCAGCAGCTTGGTCCTAGGCGGTCAGCCCCAGCATTTT
CASSLVLGGQPQHF
>few|TRBJ1-2|-|TRBV18
TGTGCCAGCTCACCTGGACAACCCTCTGGCTACACCTTC
CASSPGQPSGYTF
>-|TRBJ2-3|TRBD1|TRBV18
TGTGCCAGCTCACCACCAGTGGGGACAGGGATTTTCGATACGCAGTATTTT
CASSPPVGTGIFDTQYF
>-|TRBJ1-1|-|TRBV30
TGTGCCTGGAGTGCCCTTTTGAACACTGAAGCTTTCTTT
CAWSALLNTEAFF
>-|TRBJ1-1|-|TRBV28
TGTGCCAGCAGTTTGTTCGCGGGGCTAGACACTGAAGCTTTCTTT
CASSLFAGLDTEAFF
>-|TRBJ2-7|TRBD1|TRBV5-1
TGCGCCAGCAGCCCGGGACAGGGGATTTCCTCCTACGAGCAGTACTTC
CASSPGQGISSYEQYF
>-|TRBJ2-3|TRBD2|TRBV6-6
TGTGCCAGCAGGGGCCTAGCGGGAGGGCCTGCGCAGTATTTT
CASRGLAGGPAQYF
>few|TRBJ2-7|-|TRBV6-5
TGTGCCAGCAAGACGGGGTCCTACGAGCAGTACTTC
CASKTGSYEQYF
>-|TRBJ1-1|-|TRBV29-1
TGCAGCGTAATACGCAGGGGGAACACTGAAGCTTTCTTT
CSVIRRGNTEAFF
>-|TRBJ2-3|TRBD2|TRBV6-6
TGTGCCAGCAGGGACTACCCTGGGACTAATACGCAGTATTTT
CASRDYPGTNTQYF
>-|TRBJ1-2|TRBD1|TRBV7-2
TGTGCCAGCAGTCCGGGACAGTCAAGAGGTGGCTACACCTTC
CASSPGQSRGGYTF